These T cell receptor beta chains were read from a single sample in a study of cytomegalovirus exposure and HLA in healthy donors. TCRdb keeps only in-frame clones here, not all; method: immunoSEQ multiplex PCR. The table lists about 140,000 clones, 73% of them singletons. The source material was PBMCs. The source is a woman aged 40 to 49 in good health and CMV-seronegative. Each CDR3 is given with its conserved first and last residue. The D gene is left open where the match is weak. Clone size is not always given. Where it is, it says once, few, many or a class for expanded clones.

d_call	v_call	j_call	clone_size	cdr3_nt	cdr3_aa
-	TRBV5-1	TRBJ2-2	-	TGCGCCAGCAAGGAGCGGGCGGACACCGGGGAGCTGTTTTTT	CASKERADTGELFF
-	TRBV4-1	TRBJ1-6	-	TGCGCCAGCAGCCAAGATTTGGGCTCACCCCTCCACTTT	CASSQDLGSPLHF
-	TRBV5-1	TRBJ2-7	-	TGCGCCAGCAGCTTCGAGGCAAGTTTGGGCTACGAGCAGTACTTC	CASSFEASLGYEQYF
-	TRBV7-2	TRBJ1-1	-	TGTGCCAGCAGCTTAGAGGGAGGGAACACTGAAGCTTTCTTT	CASSLEGGNTEAFF
-	TRBV4-2	TRBJ1-6	-	TGTGCCAGCAGCCAAGATTTGAAACGAAACGGGTCACCCCTCCACTTT	CASSQDLKRNGSPLHF
TRBD1	TRBV4-2	TRBJ1-2	once	TGTGCCAGCAGGGTTTCCGGACAGGGCTTGCGCTATGGCTACACCTTC	CASRVSGQGLRYGYTF
-	TRBV9	TRBJ1-4	-	TGTGCCAGCAGCGAGGGACATCGTAATGAAAAACTGTTTTTT	CASSEGHRNEKLFF
TRBD1	TRBV7-6	TRBJ1-6	-	TGTGCCAGCAGCTTAGGGTACAGGGGGCTTAATTCACCCCTCCACTTT	CASSLGYRGLNSPLHF
-	TRBV4-1	TRBJ2-1	-	TGCGCCAGCAGCCAAGGTTGGACACCTAGTTCCTACAATGAGCAGTTCTTC	CASSQGWTPSSYNEQFF
-	TRBV7-9	TRBJ1-2	few	TGTGCCAGCAGCGCCTTATTAGGGGAAACCCCTAATTCTAACTATGGCTACACCTTC	CASSALLGETPNSNYGYTF
-	TRBV7-2	TRBJ1-4	-	TGTGCCAGCAGCTTAGTCATGACTAATGAAAAACTGTTTTTT	CASSLVMTNEKLFF
-	TRBV19	TRBJ1-6	-	TGTGCCAGTAGTAATTCAAGGGGATTATTGGGTTCACCCCTCCACTTT	CASSNSRGLLGSPLHF
TRBD2	TRBV6-5	TRBJ2-2	-	TGTGCCAGCAGTTACGGGGGGGTCGGGGAGCTGTTTTTT	CASSYGGVGELFF
-	TRBV7-8	TRBJ2-1	-	TGTGCCAGCAGCTTAGTGACAATTCCTGGGAATGAGCAGTTCTTC	CASSLVTIPGNEQFF
TRBD2	TRBV6-5	TRBJ2-3	-	TGTGCCAGCAGTGCGGGACTAGCGGACACAGATACGCAGTATTTT	CASSAGLADTDTQYF
TRBD1	TRBV18	TRBJ1-2	-	TGTGCCAGCTCACCACCGAGGACAGGAGGCTATGGCTACACCTTC	CASSPPRTGGYGYTF
TRBD1	TRBV5-1	TRBJ1-4	-	TGCGCCAGCAGAGGGGACAGGGGGAATGAAAAACTGTTTTTT	CASRGDRGNEKLFF
-	TRBV4-1	TRBJ1-1	few	TGCGCCAGCAGCCAAGATCGAATTCGAGAGGCGACTACTGAAGCTTTCTTT	CASSQDRIREATTEAFF
TRBD1	TRBV7-2	TRBJ1-1	-	TGTGCCAGCAGCTCCTACAGGGGGCCCACTGAAGCTTTCTTT	CASSSYRGPTEAFF
TRBD2	TRBV2	TRBJ2-5	-	TGTGCCAGTGGGACTAGTTATCAAGAGACCCAGTACTTC	CASGTSYQETQYF
-	TRBV5-1	TRBJ2-7	-	TGCGCCAGCAGCTTGGGAACAGGGCCCTACGAGCAGTACTTC	CASSLGTGPYEQYF
-	TRBV16	TRBJ1-6	-	TGTGCCAGCAGCCCCACGGCAGGGGCGATAAGCTCCTATAATTCACCCCTCCACTTT	CASSPTAGAISSYNSPLHF
-	TRBV7-6	TRBJ1-4	-	TGTGCCAGCAGCTTAGCGGGAGGGGGAGTGAGTGAAAAACTGTTTTTT	CASSLAGGGVSEKLFF
TRBD1	TRBV6-1	TRBJ1-5	few	TGTGCCATTGGGACAGGGGACCTCAATCAGCCCCAGCATTTT	CAIGTGDLNQPQHF
-	TRBV7-9	TRBJ2-7	-	TGTGCCAGCAGCTTAGAGCACGAGCAGTACTTC	CASSLEHEQYF
-	TRBV5-4	TRBJ2-3	-	TGTGCCAGCAGCTTTTATCTGAGCCCGGTGTTCACAGATACGCAGTATTTT	CASSFYLSPVFTDTQYF
-	TRBV5-1	TRBJ1-3	-	TGCGCCAGCAGCTACCAGGGTTCTACAGGAAACACCATATATTTT	CASSYQGSTGNTIYF
-	TRBV9	TRBJ1-1	-	TGTGCCAGCACCGTCGGGATCATGAACACTGAAGCTTTCTTT	CASTVGIMNTEAFF
TRBD2	TRBV9	TRBJ2-3	-	TGTGCCAGCAGCGGACTAGCGGGGGTCTCGAATACGCAGTATTTT	CASSGLAGVSNTQYF
-	TRBV19	TRBJ2-2	-	TGTGCCAGTAAAAGGGGGTCGGACACCGGGGAGCTGTTTTTT	CASKRGSDTGELFF
TRBD1	TRBV14	TRBJ1-1	-	TGTGCCAGCAGACTCGGGACAGGGGTCAGCGCTGAAGCTTTCTTT	CASRLGTGVSAEAFF
-	TRBV5-1	TRBJ1-3	-	TGCGCCAGCAGCTTGGACACCAACTCTGGAAACACCATATATTTT	CASSLDTNSGNTIYF
TRBD1	TRBV18	TRBJ1-1	once	TGTGCCAGCTCACCTCGACAGGGAGTAGAGAACACTGAAGCTTTCTTT	CASSPRQGVENTEAFF
-	TRBV18	TRBJ1-1	-	TGTGCCAGCTCACGACTCGCAGGGCAAGCTTTCTTT	CASSRLAGQAFF
-	TRBV5-1	TRBJ1-3	-	TGCGCCAGCAGCACAGGACGGTCCTCTGGAAACACCATATATTTT	CASSTGRSSGNTIYF
-	TRBV29-1	TRBJ2-7	-	TGCAGCGTTTCTTTTTCCTACGAGCAGTACTTC	CSVSFSYEQYF